Below are 10 T cell receptor beta chains sequenced from a single sample in a study of blood T cells in healthy people across ages. For the second PCR, which ran for 7 to 11 cycles, a sample-barcoded 5' primer and a J-beta primer mix were used. TCRdb redid the calling of the 5' RACE reads with MiXCR, one entry per CDR3 protein. Of around 1,800,000 distinct CDR3 sequences listed, roughly two fifths are singletons. Sequencing was performed on blood. The receptors originated from a human donor in good health.

The CDR3 DNA sequence: TGCAGTGCTGGCGGGGGGGCCTACGAGCAGTACTTC. Its protein is CSAGGGAYEQYF. This chain links TRBV20-1 with TRBJ2-7, with 9 bases aligning to TRBD2. The CDR3 length is 12 residues. Germline CDR1 is DFQATT and CDR2 is SNEGSKA (reference sequence). The trim removed 5 bases at V and 2 bases at J, leaving 1 base unmatched.

The genes are TRBV2 and TRBJ1-2, with D uncertain. The length of the CDR3 is 13 residues. Trimming pared 2 bases from V and 6 bases from J, leaving 10 bases between. Per the germline V gene, CDR1 is SNHLY and CDR2 is FYNNEI. The CDR3 protein is CASSEHSGDGYTF. The CDR3 nucleotides are TGTGCCAGCAGTGAACATTCGGGAGATGGCTACACCTTC.

There are a few counts of this clonotype. The chain recombines TRBV7-2 with TRBJ2-5; no clear D gene. This CDR3 region has 13 residues. Germline assignment: CDR1 SGHTA and CDR2 FQGNSA. V was pared by 2 bases and J by 4 bases, with 8 bases between. The CDR3 coding sequence is TGTGCCAGCAGCTTATACCTCGGAGAGACCCAGTACTTC. Encoded protein: CASSLYLGETQYF.

This chain joins TRBV15 and TRBJ2-7, with 12 bases fitting TRBD1. The CDR3 spans 16 residues. Germline loops: CDR1 LNHNV, CDR2 YYDKDF (reference sequence). The junction had 7 bases not matched to a gene; V was cut back by 1 base and J by 6 bases. As DNA, the CDR3 is TGTGCCACCAGCAGAGGTTCGGGGACAGGGGGCTCCGAGCAGTACTTC. Translation: CATSRGSGTGGSEQYF.

This clonotype was picked up many times. The J gene is TRBJ2-3, the V gene TRBV20-1; the D call may be TRBD1 or TRBD2 (5 bases each). Germline V gene data show CDR1 as DFQATT and CDR2 as SNEGSKA (reference sequence). Trimming pared 3 bases from V and 0 bases from J, leaving 13 bases between. The CDR3 loop spans 15 amino acids. CDR3 sequence (DNA): TGCAGTGCTAGTCCCCACGGGGCCAGCACAGATACGCAGTATTTT. The encoded protein is CSASPHGASTDTQYF.

This clonotype was observed a handful of times. The chain recombines TRBV29-1 with TRBJ1-5; perhaps TRBD1 as D (5 bases). Trimming left V 0 bases short and J 11 bases short, with 17 bases between. CDR1 is SQVTM and CDR2 is ANQGSEA in the germline V gene. The CDR3 is 14 amino acids. DNA for the CDR3: TGCAGCGTTGAAGATCACCAGCACTTGGGGGCCCAGCATTTT. As protein: CSVEDHQHLGAQHF.

The CDR3 bases are TGTGCCAGCAGCGTCGGGGGTCGTTTAGTAGAGCAGTACTTC. This codes for CASSVGGRLVEQYF. The chain recombines TRBV3-1 with TRBJ2-7, with a possible D match to TRBD2 (6 bases). Trimming took off 5 bases at V and 7 bases at J, with 18 bases between the two ends. The CDR3 consists of 14 residues. From germline, CDR1 is LGHDT and CDR2 YNNKEL (reference sequence).

This clonotype has a handful of counts. The chain couples TRBV6-2 or TRBV6-3 to TRBJ2-7, with D unresolved. Trimming pared 4 bases from V and 6 bases from J, leaving 13 bases between. Germline CDR1 is MNHEY and CDR2 is SVGEGT. The CDR3 extends over 13 amino acids. The CDR3 region has the DNA TGTGCCAGCAGTTCCCTCTTGGGCGGCGAGCAGTACTTC. Protein product: CASSSLLGGEQYF.

J is TRBJ1-2 and V is TRBV11-1; 7 nucleotides line up with TRBD1. CDR3 length equals 14 residues. The V gene end was trimmed by 5 bases and the J gene end by 8 bases; junction bases not matched to a gene: 11. CDR1 and CDR2 (germline): SGHAT, FQDESV (reference sequence). CDR3 protein: CASSQRTGAEGYTF. CDR3 nucleotides: TGTGCCAGCAGCCAAAGAACAGGGGCCGAGGGCTACACCTTC.

This clonotype was detected only a few times. This chain joins TRBV5-4 and TRBJ1-1; tentatively, D is TRBD1 (5 bases). Germline V gene sequence: CDR1 SGHNT, CDR2 YYREEE (reference sequence). The CDR3 runs 17 residues. V dropped 2 bases and J dropped 1 base, with 18 bases sitting between them. In nucleotides, the CDR3 is TGTGCCAGCAGCTTATCAGACAGTCAAGATCGGAACACTGAAGCTTTCTTT. This encodes CASSLSDSQDRNTEAFF.